This TCR beta chain was recorded in a study of beta chain features in type 1 diabetes. Germline CDR1 is SGDLS and CDR2 is YYNGEE. This CDR3 contains 17 residues. V lost 4 bases to trimming and J lost 5 bases; unmatched junction nucleotides: 11. As every portion of the isolated RNA was reverse transcribed, the sequencing read expressed TCRB transcripts. TCRdb keeps only in-frame clones here, not all; method: immunoSEQ multiplex PCR. The sample includes roughly 500,000 clones, approximately 30% seen only once; the top ten take 0.05% to 0.065%. Findings and limits, study-wide: Whether TCRB rearrangement is influenced by HLA type was left unresolved in this analysis.

As for this clone: Its specificity is not known.

The chain is built from TRBV9 and TRBJ2-1; 11 bases match TRBD2. Sequencing was carried out using naive CD4+ T cells from blood. This receptor was identified in a young man in good health. The CDR3 nucleotides are TGTGCCAGCAGCCCGGGACTAGCGGCACCAAATGACAATGAGCAGTTCTTC. This gives the protein CASSPGLAAPNDNEQFF.